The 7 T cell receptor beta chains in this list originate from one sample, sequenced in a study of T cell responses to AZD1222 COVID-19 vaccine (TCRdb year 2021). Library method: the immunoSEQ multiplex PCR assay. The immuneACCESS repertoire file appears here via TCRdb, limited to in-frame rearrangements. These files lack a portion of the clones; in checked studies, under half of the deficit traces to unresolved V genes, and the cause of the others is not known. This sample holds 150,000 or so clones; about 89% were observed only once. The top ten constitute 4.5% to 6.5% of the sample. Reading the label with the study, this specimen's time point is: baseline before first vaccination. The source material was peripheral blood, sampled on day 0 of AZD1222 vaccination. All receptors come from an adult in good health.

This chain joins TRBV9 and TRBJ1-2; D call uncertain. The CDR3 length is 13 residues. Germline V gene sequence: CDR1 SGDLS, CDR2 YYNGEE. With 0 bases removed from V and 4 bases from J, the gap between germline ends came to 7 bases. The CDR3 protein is CASSVVAGYGYTF. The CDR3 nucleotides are TGTGCCAGCAGCGTAGTGGCCGGCTATGGCTACACCTTC.

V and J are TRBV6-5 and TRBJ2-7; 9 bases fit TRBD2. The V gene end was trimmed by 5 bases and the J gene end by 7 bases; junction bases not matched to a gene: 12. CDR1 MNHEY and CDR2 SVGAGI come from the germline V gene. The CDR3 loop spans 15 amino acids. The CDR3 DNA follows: TGTGCCAGCAGTAAGAGTAGCGGGAGATTATGGGAGCAGTACTTC. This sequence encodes CASSKSSGRLWEQYF.

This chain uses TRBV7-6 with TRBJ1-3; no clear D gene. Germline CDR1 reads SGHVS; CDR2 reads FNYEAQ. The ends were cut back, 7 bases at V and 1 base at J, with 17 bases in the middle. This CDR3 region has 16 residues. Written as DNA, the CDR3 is TGTGCCAGCACCCGAAGTCCGGGGTATTCTGGAAACACCATATATTTT. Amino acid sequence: CASTRSPGYSGNTIYF.

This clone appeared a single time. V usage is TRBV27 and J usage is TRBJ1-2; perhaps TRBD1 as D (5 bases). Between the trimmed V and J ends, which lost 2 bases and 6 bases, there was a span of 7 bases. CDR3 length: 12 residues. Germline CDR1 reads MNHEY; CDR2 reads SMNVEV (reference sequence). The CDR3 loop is CASSLKQDGYTF. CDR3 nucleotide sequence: TGTGCCAGCAGTTTAAAACAGGATGGCTACACCTTC.

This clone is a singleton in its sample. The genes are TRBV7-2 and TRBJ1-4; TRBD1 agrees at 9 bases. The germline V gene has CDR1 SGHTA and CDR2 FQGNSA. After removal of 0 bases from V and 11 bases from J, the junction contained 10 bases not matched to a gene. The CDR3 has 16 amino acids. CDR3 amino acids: CASSLAGTGPSRKLFF. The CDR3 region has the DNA TGTGCCAGCAGCTTAGCGGGGACAGGGCCGTCTCGTAAACTGTTTTTT. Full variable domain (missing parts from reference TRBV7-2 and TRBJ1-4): GAGVSQSPSNKVTEKGKDVELRCDPISGHTALYWYRQSLGQGLEFLIYFQGNSAPDKSGLPSDRFSAERTGGSVSTLTIQRTQQEDSAVYLCASSLAGTGPSRKLFFGSGTQLSVL.

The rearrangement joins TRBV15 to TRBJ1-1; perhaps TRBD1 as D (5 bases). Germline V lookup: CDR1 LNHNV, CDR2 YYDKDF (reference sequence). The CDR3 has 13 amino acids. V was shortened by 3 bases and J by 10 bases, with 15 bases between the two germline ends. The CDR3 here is CATSRGEGPGAFF. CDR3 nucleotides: TGTGCCACCAGCAGGGGGGAGGGGCCGGGAGCTTTCTTT.

The chain's CDR3 is CASSRQDNQPQHF. DNA for the CDR3: TGTGCCAGCTCACGGCAAGATAATCAGCCCCAGCATTTT. The chain links TRBV18 to TRBJ1-5; D gene unclear. The CDR3 consists of 13 residues. V lost 4 bases and J 4 bases, leaving 8 bases between the germline ends. Germline V CDR1 and CDR2: KGHSH, LQKENI.